These 21 T cell receptor beta chains were sequenced from one sample in a study of CD8+CD57+ T cells in acquired aplastic anemia. Researchers used genomic DNA as the template to profile TCR beta VDJ and CDR3. TCRdb ran MiXCR on the reads and lists one entry per CDR3 protein. In the table there are some 410,000 distinct CDR3 sequences, around 72% of which are singletons. Sequenced material: sorted CD4+, CD8+, or CD8+CD57+ T cells (not recorded which) from PBMCs. All receptors come from a human donor in good health, serving as a control.

CDR3 sequence reads: CASRGQGNYQQYFYF. CDR3 DNA sequence: TGTGCCAGCAGAGGACAGGGAAACTACCAGCAGTACTTCTACTTC. The chain joins TRBV7-8 to TRBJ2-5; 8 nucleotides agree with TRBD1. The V segment lost 6 bases and the J segment 14 bases; nucleotides outside the gene matches: 20. Germline-derived CDR1 and CDR2 are SGHVS and FQNEAQ. The CDR3 length is 15 residues.

The chain's CDR3 is CASSQGRSGTVAQYF. The CDR3 nucleotides read TGTGCCAGCAGCCAAGGCCGTTCAGGGACGGTAGCGCAATACTTC. This chain joins TRBV7-9 and TRBJ2-7, with D perhaps being TRBD1 or TRBD2 (5 bases each). CDR1 is SEHNR and CDR2 is FQNEAQ in the germline V gene (reference sequence). With 5 bases removed from V and 13 bases from J, the gap between germline ends came to 27 bases. There are 15 residues in the CDR3. The full variable domain, with the rest looked up from reference TRBV7-9 and TRBJ2-7, is DTGVSQNPRHKITKRGQNVTFRCDPISEHNRLYWYRQTLGQGPEFLTYFQNEAQLEKSRLLSDRFSAERPKGSFSTLEIQRTEQGDSAMYLCASSQGRSGTVAQYFGPGTRLTVT.

Regarding this clonotype: One junction end disagrees with the germline gene, perhaps due to a read error. The CDR3 region has the DNA TGTGCCAGCAGCTTATCAAGAACGGCCCAAGAGACCCAGTACTTC. This translates into CASSLSRTAQETQYF. The chain couples TRBV15 to TRBJ2-5; D gene unclear. The CDR3 is made up of 15 amino acids. The germline gives CDR1 LNHNV, CDR2 YYDKDF (reference sequence).

This clonotype has only a few counts. The V call is TRBV3-1, the J call TRBJ1-2, with unresolved D. The V end lost 4 bases, the J end lost 5 bases, and 14 bases lay between the germline ends. This CDR3 comprises 14 residues. In germline, CDR1 is LGHDT, CDR2 YNNKEL (reference sequence). The CDR3 region has the DNA TGTGCCAGCAGCCTACACCAAGGAAATTATGGCTACACCTTC. Translated: CASSLHQGNYGYTF.

The V gene is TRBV5-4, the J gene TRBJ1-6; D remains ambiguous. V dropped 0 bases and J dropped 8 bases, with 9 bases sitting between them. The CDR3 extends over 14 amino acids. From germline, CDR1 is SGHNT and CDR2 YYREEE (reference sequence). This chain's CDR3 is CASSLDWGYSPLHF. CDR3 coding DNA: TGTGCCAGCAGCTTGGATTGGGGTTATTCACCCCTCCACTTT.

This clonotype was counted many times. This chain links TRBV5-1 with TRBJ2-2; D is possibly TRBD2 (5 bases). CDR1 and CDR2 (germline): SGHRS, YFSETQ. The CDR3 spans 16 residues. V was pared by 0 bases and J by 1 base, with 10 bases between. The CDR3 loop reads CASSLVLGRNTGELFF. CDR3 coding DNA: TGCGCCAGCAGCTTGGTGCTGGGGAGGAACACCGGGGAGCTGTTTTTT.

Details on this clonotype: Since the CDR3 does not end with the conserved phenylalanine or tryptophan, this likely comes from a read error. The rearrangement uses TRBV7-6 and TRBJ2-7; TRBD1 matches 7 bases. The DNA end is more similar to TRBJ2-1, so the J call may be wrong. CDR3 length: 13 amino acids. Germline CDR1 is SGHVS and CDR2 is FNYEAQ. DNA for the CDR3: TGTGCCAGCAGTTTTACACAGGGGATCGAGCAGTTCTAC. This translates into CASSFTQGIEQFY.

The rearrangement joins TRBV20-1 to TRBJ1-2, with 9 bases fitting TRBD1. V shed 6 bases, J shed 5 bases, and the junction held 7 bases outside the gene matches. The CDR3 length is 13 residues. The germline CDR1 and CDR2 sequences are DFQATT and SNEGSKA (reference sequence). The CDR3 nucleotides read TGCAGTGCCCGGGACAGGGCTAGTTATGGCTACACCTTC. Translating it yields CSARDRASYGYTF.

Note on this clonotype: It is unclear where the CDR3 begins or ends on the DNA, so no DNA is shown, and the CDR3 is as TCRdb lists it. The CDR3 spells CASSSDGPEQYFDGYTF. The J gene is TRBJ1-2, the V gene TRBV7-3. Germline-derived CDR1 and CDR2 are SGHTA and FQGTGA. The CDR3 totals 17 residues, both ends included.

J is TRBJ1-6 and V is TRBV9; D uncertain. CDR3 size: 14 residues. Deletions cut 1 base from V and 10 bases from J, with 12 bases between. Per the germline V gene, CDR1 is SGDLS and CDR2 is YYNGEE. The CDR3 sequence: CASSVQGWESPLHF. The CDR3 nucleotides read TGTGCCAGCAGCGTACAAGGGTGGGAGTCACCCCTCCACTTT.

This chain joins TRBV19 and TRBJ1-6, with 12 bases aligning to TRBD1. Germline V gives CDR1 LNHDA, CDR2 SQIVND (reference sequence). The CDR3 spans 16 residues. The V gene end was trimmed by 5 bases and the J gene end by 10 bases; junction bases not matched to a gene: 9. The CDR3 region is CASSSGQGAAGSPLHF. The CDR3 DNA reads as TGTGCCAGTAGTTCGGGACAGGGGGCGGCGGGGTCACCCCTCCACTTT.

This clonotype turned up a few times. V usage is TRBV3-1 and J usage is TRBJ1-3, with 7 positions matching TRBD1. Looked up from germline, CDR1 is LGHDT and CDR2 is YNNKEL (reference sequence). This CDR3 has 16 amino acids. V lost 4 bases to trimming and J lost 0 bases; unmatched junction nucleotides: 6. CDR3 coding DNA: TGTGCCAGCAGCCGAAGACAGGGTGGCTCTGGAAACACCATATATTTT. This sequence encodes CASSRRQGGSGNTIYF.

The chain links TRBV5-1 to TRBJ1-5; a weak D match, TRBD1 (5 bases). The CDR3 length is 14 residues. The germline V gene encodes CDR1 SGHRS and CDR2 YFSETQ. V lost 3 bases, J lost 9 bases, and 16 bases lay in between. CDR3 protein: CASSSKRAGTPQHF. The CDR3 DNA is TGCGCCAGCAGCTCAAAACGAGCGGGGACGCCCCAGCATTTT.

Points on this clonotype: It may be a read error: a sequence one base away is much more abundant. CDR3: CASSSTDRAEKLFF. The CDR3 nucleotides read TGTGCCAGCAGTTCGACAGACCGAGCTGAAAAACTGTTTTTT. The chain has TRBV27 and TRBJ1-4; TRBD1 is a possible D gene (5 bases). The germline V gene has CDR1 MNHEY and CDR2 SMNVEV (reference sequence). Trimming stripped 4 bases from V and 7 bases from J, with 13 bases between. The CDR3 spans 14 residues.

The V and J genes are TRBV20-1 and TRBJ1-1; possibly TRBD1 for D (6 bases). Per the germline V gene, CDR1 is DFQATT and CDR2 is SNEGSKA (reference sequence). V was pared by 2 bases and J by 6 bases, with 13 bases between. CDR3 length: 13 amino acids. The CDR3 region is CSARLAGGSEAFF. The CDR3 DNA reads TGCAGTGCTAGACTAGCGGGGGGCTCTGAAGCTTTCTTT.

Of note for this clonotype: A junction end diverges from the germline sequence, so it may reflect a read error. The chain uses TRBV7-9 and TRBJ1-1, with a tentative D call TRBD1 (5 bases). CDR3 size: 14 residues. CDR1 and CDR2 (germline): SEHNR, FQNEAQ (reference sequence). The DNA for the CDR3 is TGTGCCACCAGCAATTCACAGGCGGGGACTGAAGCTTTCTTT. Its protein is CATSNSQAGTEAFF.

Remarks on this clonotype: This may come from a read error, since a much larger clone is one base off. This rearrangement joins TRBV5-5 to TRBJ2-2, with D maybe TRBD2 (6 bases). The CDR3 is 16 amino acids. Germline V gene lookup returns CDR1 SGHKS and CDR2 YYEKEE (reference sequence). The CDR3 here is CASSLEGGTNTGGLFF. In DNA form, the CDR3 reads TGTGCCAGCAGCTTGGAAGGAGGTACGAACACCGGGGGGCTGTTTTTT. Based on the CDR3 plus reference TRBV5-5 and TRBJ2-2, the full variable domain is DAGVTQSPTHLIKTRGQQVTLRCSPISGHKSVSWYQQVLGQGPQFIFQYYEKEERGRGNFPDRFSARQFPNYSSELNVNALLLGDSALYLCASSLEGGTNTGGLFFGEGSRLTVL.

CDR3 region: CASRTTGGKTEAFF. In nucleotides, the CDR3 is TGTGCCAGCAGGACTACAGGGGGAAAGACTGAAGCTTTCTTT. The chain is built from TRBV6-4 and TRBJ1-1; 8 nucleotides agree with TRBD1. Germline V lookup: CDR1 MRHNA, CDR2 SNTAGT. The CDR3 has 14 residues. After removal of 6 bases from V and 5 bases from J, the junction contained 8 bases not matched to a gene.

About this clonotype itself: One end of the junction is discordant with germline, which a read error may explain. The genes are TRBV10-2 and TRBJ1-1; the match to TRBD1 covers 7 bases. Germline V gene data show CDR1 as WSHSY and CDR2 as SAAADI. The CDR3 has 13 residues. CDR3 bases: TGCGCCAACAGTGACAGGGTGAACACTGAAGCTTTCTTT. This sequence encodes CANSDRVNTEAFF.

This CDR3 reads CASSLGRGEQFF. CDR3 coding DNA: TGCGCCAGCAGCTTGGGCAGGGGTGAGCAGTTCTTC. The V call is TRBV5-1, the J call TRBJ2-1; TRBD1 is a possible D gene (6 bases). The CDR3 is 12 amino acids. Germline-derived CDR1 and CDR2 are SGHRS and YFSETQ. V was pared by 0 bases and J by 9 bases, with 7 bases between.

The rearrangement uses TRBV7-9 and TRBJ2-7, with 9 bases that match TRBD1. The CDR3 consists of 15 residues. The V gene end was trimmed by 4 bases and the J gene end by 5 bases; junction bases not matched to a gene: 9. Germline V gene data show CDR1 as SEHNR and CDR2 as FQNEAQ (reference sequence). In nucleotides, the CDR3 is TGTGCCAGCAGCTATGCGACAGGGGGGGCCCACGAGCAGTACTTC. Protein product: CASSYATGGAHEQYF. Together with reference TRBV7-9 and TRBJ2-7, the CDR3 gives the full variable domain: DTGVSQNPRHKITKRGQNVTFRCDPISEHNRLYWYRQTLGQGPEFLTYFQNEAQLEKSRLLSDRFSAERPKGSFSTLEIQRTEQGDSAMYLCASSYATGGAHEQYFGPGTRLTVT.